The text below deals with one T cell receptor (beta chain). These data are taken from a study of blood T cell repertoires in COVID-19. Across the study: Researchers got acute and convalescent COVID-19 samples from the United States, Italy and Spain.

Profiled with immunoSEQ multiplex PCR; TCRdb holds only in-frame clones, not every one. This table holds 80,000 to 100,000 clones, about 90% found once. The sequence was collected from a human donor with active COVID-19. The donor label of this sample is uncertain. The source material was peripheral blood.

The CDR3 sequence: CASSYPGSDQPQHF. The CDR3 nucleotides read TGTGCCAGCAGTTACCCAGGGTCTGATCAGCCCCAGCATTTT. J is TRBJ1-5 and V is TRBV6-6; possibly TRBD1 for D (5 bases). This CDR3 spans 14 amino acids. CDR1 MNHNY and CDR2 SVGAGI come from the germline V gene (reference sequence). V lost 2 bases, J lost 5 bases, and 10 bases lay in between.